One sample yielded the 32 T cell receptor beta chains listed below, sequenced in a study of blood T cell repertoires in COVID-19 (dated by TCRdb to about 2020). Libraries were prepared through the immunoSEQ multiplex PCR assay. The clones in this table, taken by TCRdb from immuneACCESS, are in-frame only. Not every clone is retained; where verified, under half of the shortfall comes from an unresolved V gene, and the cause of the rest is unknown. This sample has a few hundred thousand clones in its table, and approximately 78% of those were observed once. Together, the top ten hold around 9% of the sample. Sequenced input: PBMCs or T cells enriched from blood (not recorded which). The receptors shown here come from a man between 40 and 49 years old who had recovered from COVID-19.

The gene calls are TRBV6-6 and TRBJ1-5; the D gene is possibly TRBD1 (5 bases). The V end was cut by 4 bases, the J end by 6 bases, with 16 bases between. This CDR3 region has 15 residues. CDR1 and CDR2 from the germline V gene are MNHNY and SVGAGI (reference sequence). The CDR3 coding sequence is TGTGCCAGCAGTTTTTCCCCTCAGGGAGGTCAGCCCCAGCATTTT. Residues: CASSFSPQGGQPQHF.

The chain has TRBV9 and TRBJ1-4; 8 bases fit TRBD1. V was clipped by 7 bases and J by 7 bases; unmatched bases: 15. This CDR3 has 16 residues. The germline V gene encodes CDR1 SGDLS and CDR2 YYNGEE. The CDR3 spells CASQGQGALGVEKLFF. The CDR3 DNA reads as TGTGCCAGCCAAGGACAGGGTGCCCTGGGTGTTGAAAAACTGTTTTTT.

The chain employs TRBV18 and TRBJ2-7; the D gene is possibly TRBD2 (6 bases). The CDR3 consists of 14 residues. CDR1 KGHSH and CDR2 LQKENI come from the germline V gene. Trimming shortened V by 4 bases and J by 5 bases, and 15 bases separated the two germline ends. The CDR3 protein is CASSRSGGTDEQYF. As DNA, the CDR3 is TGTGCCAGCTCACGGAGTGGGGGGACGGACGAGCAGTACTTC.

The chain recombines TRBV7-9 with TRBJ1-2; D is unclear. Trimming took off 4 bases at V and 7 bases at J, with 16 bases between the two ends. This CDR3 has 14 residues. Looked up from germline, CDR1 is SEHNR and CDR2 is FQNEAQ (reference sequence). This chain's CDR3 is CASSYTRIGGGYTF. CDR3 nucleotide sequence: TGTGCCAGCAGCTATACCAGGATTGGAGGTGGCTACACCTTC.

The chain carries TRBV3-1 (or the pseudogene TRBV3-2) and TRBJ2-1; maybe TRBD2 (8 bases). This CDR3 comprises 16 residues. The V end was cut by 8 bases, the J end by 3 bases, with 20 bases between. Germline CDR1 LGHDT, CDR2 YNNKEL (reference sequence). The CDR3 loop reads CASSGGVGGRYNEQFF. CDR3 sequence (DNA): TGTGCCAGCTCGGGAGGGGTAGGGGGCCGCTACAATGAGCAGTTCTTC.

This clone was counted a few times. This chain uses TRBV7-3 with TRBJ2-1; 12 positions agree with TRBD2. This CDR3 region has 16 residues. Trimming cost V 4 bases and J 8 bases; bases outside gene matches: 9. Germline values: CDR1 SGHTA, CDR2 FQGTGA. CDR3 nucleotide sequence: TGTGCCAGCAGCTCCGGGACTAGCGGGCCCTTAGATGAGCAGTTCTTC. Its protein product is CASSSGTSGPLDEQFF.

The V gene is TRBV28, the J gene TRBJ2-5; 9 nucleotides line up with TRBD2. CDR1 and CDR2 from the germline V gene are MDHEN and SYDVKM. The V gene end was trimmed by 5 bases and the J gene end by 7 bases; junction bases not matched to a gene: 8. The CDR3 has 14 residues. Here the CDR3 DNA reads TGTGCCAGCAGTGGGAATAGCGGGAGTTTGACCCAGTACTTC. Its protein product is CASSGNSGSLTQYF.

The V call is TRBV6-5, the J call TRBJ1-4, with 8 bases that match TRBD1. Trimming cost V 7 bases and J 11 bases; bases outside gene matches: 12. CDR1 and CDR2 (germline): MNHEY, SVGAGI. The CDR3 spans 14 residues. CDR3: CASTGGQTGEKLFF. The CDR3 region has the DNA TGTGCCAGCACGGGCGGCCAGACAGGGGAGAAACTGTTTTTT.

DNA for the CDR3: TGTGCCAGCAGAGCGGGGTTCGAGGCAGATACGCAGTATTTT. This sequence encodes CASRAGFEADTQYF. The rearrangement uses TRBV5-4 and TRBJ2-3; 7 bases align to TRBD2. The CDR3 has 14 residues. V lost 5 bases and J lost 4; bases outside the gene matches: 7. Germline V CDR1 and CDR2: SGHNT, YYREEE (reference sequence).

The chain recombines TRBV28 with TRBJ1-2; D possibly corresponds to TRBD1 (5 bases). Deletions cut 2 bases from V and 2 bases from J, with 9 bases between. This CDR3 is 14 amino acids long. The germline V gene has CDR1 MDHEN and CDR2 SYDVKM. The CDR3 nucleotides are TGTGCCAGCAGTTTAATCCAGGGAAACTATGGCTACACCTTC. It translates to CASSLIQGNYGYTF.

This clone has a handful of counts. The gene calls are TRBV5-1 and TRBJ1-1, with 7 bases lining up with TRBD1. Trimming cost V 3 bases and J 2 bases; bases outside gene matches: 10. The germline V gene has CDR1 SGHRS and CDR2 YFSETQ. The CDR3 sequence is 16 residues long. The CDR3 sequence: CASSSSSTGFNTEAFF. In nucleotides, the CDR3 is TGCGCCAGCAGCTCATCCTCGACAGGGTTCAACACTGAAGCTTTCTTT.

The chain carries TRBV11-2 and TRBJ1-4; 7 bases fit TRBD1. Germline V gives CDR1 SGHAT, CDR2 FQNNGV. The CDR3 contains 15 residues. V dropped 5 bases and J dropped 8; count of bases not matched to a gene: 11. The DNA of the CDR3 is TGTGCCAGCAGCCCCCCCCTGGGACAGAACGAAAAACTGTTTTTT. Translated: CASSPPLGQNEKLFF.

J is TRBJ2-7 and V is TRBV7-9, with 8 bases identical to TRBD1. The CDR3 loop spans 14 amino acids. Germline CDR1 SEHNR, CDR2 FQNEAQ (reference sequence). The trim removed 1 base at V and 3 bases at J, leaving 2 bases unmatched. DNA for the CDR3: TGTGCCAGCAGCTTAGAGGACAGGGTCTACGAGCAGTACTTC. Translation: CASSLEDRVYEQYF.

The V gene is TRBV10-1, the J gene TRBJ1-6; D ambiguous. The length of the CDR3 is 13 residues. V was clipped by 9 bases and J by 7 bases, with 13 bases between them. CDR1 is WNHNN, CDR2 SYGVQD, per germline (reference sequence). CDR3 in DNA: TGCGCCAGACGAGTGAAGAGGAATTCACCCCTCCACTTT. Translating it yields CARRVKRNSPLHF.

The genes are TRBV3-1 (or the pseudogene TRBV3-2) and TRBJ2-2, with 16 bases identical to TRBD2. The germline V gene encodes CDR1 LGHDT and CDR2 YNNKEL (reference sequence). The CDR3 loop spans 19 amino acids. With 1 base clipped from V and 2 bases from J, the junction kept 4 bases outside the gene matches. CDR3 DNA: TGTGCCAGCAGCCAAGCCGGGACTAGCGGGGGGGTAAACACCGGGGAGCTGTTTTTT. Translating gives CASSQAGTSGGVNTGELFF.

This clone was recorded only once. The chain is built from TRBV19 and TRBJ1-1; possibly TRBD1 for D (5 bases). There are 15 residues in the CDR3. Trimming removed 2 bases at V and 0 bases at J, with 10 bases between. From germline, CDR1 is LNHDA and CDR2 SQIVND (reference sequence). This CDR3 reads CASSILLTVNTEAFF. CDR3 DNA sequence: TGTGCCAGTAGTATACTCTTGACAGTGAACACTGAAGCTTTCTTT.

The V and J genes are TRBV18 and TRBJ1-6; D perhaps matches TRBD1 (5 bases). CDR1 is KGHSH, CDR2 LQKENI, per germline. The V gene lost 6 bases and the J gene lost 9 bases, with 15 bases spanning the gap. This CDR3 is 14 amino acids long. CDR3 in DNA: TGTGCCAGCTCTACGCAGGGTCAGGGTTCACCCCTCCACTTT. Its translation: CASSTQGQGSPLHF.

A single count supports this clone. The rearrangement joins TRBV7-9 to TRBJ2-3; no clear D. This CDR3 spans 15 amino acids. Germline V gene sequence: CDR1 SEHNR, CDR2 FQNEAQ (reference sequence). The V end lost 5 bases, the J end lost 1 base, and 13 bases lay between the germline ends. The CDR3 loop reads CASSKQSTRTDTQYF. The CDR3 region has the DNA TGTGCCAGCAGCAAACAGAGCACCCGCACAGATACGCAGTATTTT. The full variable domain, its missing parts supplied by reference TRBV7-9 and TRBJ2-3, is DTGVSQNPRHKITKRGQNVTFRCDPISEHNRLYWYRQTLGQGPEFLTYFQNEAQLEKSRLLSDRFSAERPKGSFSTLEIQRTEQGDSAMYLCASSKQSTRTDTQYFGPGTRLTVL.

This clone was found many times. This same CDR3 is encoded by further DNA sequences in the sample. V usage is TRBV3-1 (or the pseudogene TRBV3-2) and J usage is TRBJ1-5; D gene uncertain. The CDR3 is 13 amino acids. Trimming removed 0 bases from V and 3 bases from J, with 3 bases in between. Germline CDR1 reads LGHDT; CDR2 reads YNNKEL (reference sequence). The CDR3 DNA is TGTGCCAGCAGCCAAGATCTCAATCAGCCCCAGCATTTT. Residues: CASSQDLNQPQHF.

CDR3 nucleotides: TGTGCCAGTATTCATAGAGGAGAGACCCAGTACTTC. Protein product: CASIHRGETQYF. This sequence joins TRBV19 and TRBJ2-5; no clear D. Trimming stripped 7 bases from V and 4 bases from J, with 10 bases between. Per the germline V gene, CDR1 is LNHDA and CDR2 is SQIVND (reference sequence). The CDR3 consists of 12 residues.

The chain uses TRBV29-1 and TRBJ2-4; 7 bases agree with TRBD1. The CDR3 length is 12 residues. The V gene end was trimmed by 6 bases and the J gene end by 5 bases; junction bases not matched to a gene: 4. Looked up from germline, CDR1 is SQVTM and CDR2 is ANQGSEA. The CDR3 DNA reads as TGCAGCGTCGAGGGACAGCAAAACATTCAGTACTTC. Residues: CSVEGQQNIQYF.

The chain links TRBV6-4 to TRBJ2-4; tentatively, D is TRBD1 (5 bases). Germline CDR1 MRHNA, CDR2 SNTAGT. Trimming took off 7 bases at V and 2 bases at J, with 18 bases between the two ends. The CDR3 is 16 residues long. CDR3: CASTTPPAGTKNIQYF. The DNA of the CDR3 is TGTGCCAGCACCACGCCCCCGGCAGGGACCAAAAACATTCAGTACTTC.

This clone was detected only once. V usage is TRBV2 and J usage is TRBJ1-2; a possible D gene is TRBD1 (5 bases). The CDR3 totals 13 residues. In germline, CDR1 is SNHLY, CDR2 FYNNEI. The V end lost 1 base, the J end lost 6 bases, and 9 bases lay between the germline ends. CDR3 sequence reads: CASSEGAGDGYTF. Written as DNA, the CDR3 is TGTGCCAGCAGTGAAGGAGCGGGGGATGGCTACACCTTC.

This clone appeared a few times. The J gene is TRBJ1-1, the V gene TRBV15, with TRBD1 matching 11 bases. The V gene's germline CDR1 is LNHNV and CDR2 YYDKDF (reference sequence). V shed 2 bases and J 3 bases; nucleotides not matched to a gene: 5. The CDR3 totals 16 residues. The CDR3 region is CATSRTGTGGYTEAFF. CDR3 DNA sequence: TGTGCCACCAGCAGAACCGGGACAGGGGGTTACACTGAAGCTTTCTTT. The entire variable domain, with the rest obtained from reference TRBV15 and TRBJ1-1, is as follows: DAMVIQNPRYQVTQFGKPVTLSCSQTLNHNVMYWYQQKSSQAPKLLFHYYDKDFNNEADTPDNFQSRRPNTSFCFLDIRSPGLGDTAMYLCATSRTGTGGYTEAFFGQGTRLTVV.

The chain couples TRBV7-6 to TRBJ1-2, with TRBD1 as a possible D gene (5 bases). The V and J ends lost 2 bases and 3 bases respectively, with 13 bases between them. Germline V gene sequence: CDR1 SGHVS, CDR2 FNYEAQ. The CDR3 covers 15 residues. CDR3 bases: TGTGCCAGCAGCTTATCTGCCGGACACCACTATGGCTACACCTTC. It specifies CASSLSAGHHYGYTF.

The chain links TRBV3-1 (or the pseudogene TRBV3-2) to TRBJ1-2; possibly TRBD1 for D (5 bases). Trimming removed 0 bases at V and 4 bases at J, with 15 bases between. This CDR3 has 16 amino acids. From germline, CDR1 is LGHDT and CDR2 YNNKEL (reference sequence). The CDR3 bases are TGTGCCAGCAGCCAAGAAATCGGCCAGGGTGGCTATGGCTACACCTTC. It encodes CASSQEIGQGGYGYTF.

The DNA of the CDR3 is TGTGCCAGCAGTGAAGAGAAGCGGGGGGCCTACGAGCAGTACTTC. Its protein is CASSEEKRGAYEQYF. This chain joins TRBV2 and TRBJ2-7; TRBD2 matches 9 bases. Germline V lookup: CDR1 SNHLY, CDR2 FYNNEI. Trimming at V came to 1 base and at J to 2 bases, leaving 3 bases not matched to a gene. CDR3 size: 15 residues. The variable domain in full, with the rest retrieved from reference TRBV2 and TRBJ2-7, is EPEVTQTPSHQVTQMGQEVILRCVPISNHLYFYWYRQILGQKVEFLVSFYNNEISEKSEIFDDQFSVERPDGSNFTLKIRSTKLEDSAMYFCASSEEKRGAYEQYFGPGTRLTVT.

CDR3 coding DNA: TGTGCCAGCAGTTACGAAGGGGTTGAAGCTTTCTTT. Its protein product is CASSYEGVEAFF. The V call is TRBV6-5, the J call TRBJ1-1, with a possible D match to TRBD1 (5 bases). Trimming took off 2 bases at V and 7 bases at J, with 8 bases between the two ends. Germline loops: CDR1 MNHEY, CDR2 SVGAGI. The CDR3 covers 12 residues.

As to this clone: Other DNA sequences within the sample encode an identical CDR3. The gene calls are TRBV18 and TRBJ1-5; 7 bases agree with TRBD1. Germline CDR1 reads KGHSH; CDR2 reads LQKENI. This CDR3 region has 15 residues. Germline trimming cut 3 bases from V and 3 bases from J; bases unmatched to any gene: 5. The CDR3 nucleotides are TGTGCCAGCTCACCGACGGGACAGACCAATCAGCCCCAGCATTTT. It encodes CASSPTGQTNQPQHF.

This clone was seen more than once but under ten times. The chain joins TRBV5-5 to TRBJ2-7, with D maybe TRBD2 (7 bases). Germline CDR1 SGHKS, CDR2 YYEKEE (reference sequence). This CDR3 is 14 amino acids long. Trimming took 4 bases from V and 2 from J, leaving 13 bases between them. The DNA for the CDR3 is TGTGCCAGCAGCCCGGGGGGCGGAACCTACGAGCAGTACTTC. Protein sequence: CASSPGGGTYEQYF.

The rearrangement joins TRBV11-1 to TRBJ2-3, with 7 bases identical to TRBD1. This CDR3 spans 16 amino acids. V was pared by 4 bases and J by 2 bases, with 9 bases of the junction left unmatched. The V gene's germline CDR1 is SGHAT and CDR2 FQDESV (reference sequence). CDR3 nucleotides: TGTGCCAGCAGCTCCGGGTGGACAGGATCCACAGATACGCAGTATTTT. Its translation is CASSSGWTGSTDTQYF.

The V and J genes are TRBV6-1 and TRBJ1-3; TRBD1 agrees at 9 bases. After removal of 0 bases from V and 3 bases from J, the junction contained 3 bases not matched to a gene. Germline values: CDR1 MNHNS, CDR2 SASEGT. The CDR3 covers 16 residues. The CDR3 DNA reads TGTGCCAGCAGTGAAGCCGGGACAGGGTATGGAAACACCATATATTTT. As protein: CASSEAGTGYGNTIYF.